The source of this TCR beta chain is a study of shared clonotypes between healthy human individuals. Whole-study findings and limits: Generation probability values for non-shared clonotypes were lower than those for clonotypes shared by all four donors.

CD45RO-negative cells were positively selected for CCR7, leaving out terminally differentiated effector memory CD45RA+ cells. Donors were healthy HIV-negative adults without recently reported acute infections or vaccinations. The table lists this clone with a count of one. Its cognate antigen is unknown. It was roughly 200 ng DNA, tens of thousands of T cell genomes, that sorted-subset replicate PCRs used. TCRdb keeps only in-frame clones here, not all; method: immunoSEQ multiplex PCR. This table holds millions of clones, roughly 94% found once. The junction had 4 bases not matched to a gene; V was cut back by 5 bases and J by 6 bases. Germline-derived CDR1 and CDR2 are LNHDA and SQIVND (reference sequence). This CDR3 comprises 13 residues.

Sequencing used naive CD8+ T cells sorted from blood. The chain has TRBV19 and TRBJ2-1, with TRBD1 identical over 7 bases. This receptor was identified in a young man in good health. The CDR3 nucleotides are TGTGCCAGTAGTCGGGACAGCTTCAATGAGCAGTTCTTC. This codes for CASSRDSFNEQFF.